This TCR beta chain was found in a study of blood T cell repertoires in COVID-19. Study-level background: PBMCs, B-cell-depleted T cells, or T cells provided the cDNA or gDNA that made up the material.

Trimming left V 3 bases short and J 7 bases short, with 10 bases between. The CDR3 is made up of 12 amino acids. From germline, CDR1 is SGDLS and CDR2 YYNGEE. Participants were aged roughly 18 to 89 years, lived in over 20 US areas, and enrolled virtually. Study processing details: Counts of nucleated cells, estimated from reference gene primer amplification, were obtained. Profiled with immunoSEQ multiplex PCR; TCRdb holds only in-frame clones, not every one. That table gives V, J and clone size, and the DNA gave D and trimming. Of fewer than 350,000 clones listed, around 86% are singletons. The receptor's source is a woman aged 40 to 50 with acute COVID-19. The sample comprised PBMCs or T cells enriched from blood (not recorded which). The chain joins TRBV9 to TRBJ1-2; maybe TRBD1 (5 bases). CDR3 protein: CASSADSPGYTF. DNA for the CDR3: TGTGCCAGCAGCGCCGACAGTCCTGGCTACACCTTC.